The 5 T cell receptor beta chains presented below share a single source sample, sequenced in a study of PD-1 blockade in classical Hodgkin lymphoma. Every patient was affected by relapse after autologous stem cell transplantation, while exposure to brentuximab vedotin was not uniform. TCRdb's table, derived via immunoSEQ multiplex PCR, lists solely in-frame clones and lacks some. The table has approximately 51,000 clones, roughly 73% seen once. The material sequenced was peripheral blood mononuclear cells (PBMCs), taken before the second cycle of nivolumab. The receptors here all came from a human donor with classical Hodgkin lymphoma.

This sequence joins TRBV19 and TRBJ2-1, with D unresolved. The CDR3 extends over 15 amino acids. V was trimmed by 1 base and J by 3 bases, leaving 10 bases between them. CDR1 is LNHDA, CDR2 SQIVND, per germline (reference sequence). CDR3 nucleotides: TGTGCCAGTAGTATAGGGCCCACGGTCTACAATGAGCAGTTCTTC. It encodes CASSIGPTVYNEQFF. The complete variable domain, with remaining parts taken from reference TRBV19 and TRBJ2-1, reads DGGITQSPKYLFRKEGQNVTLSCEQNLNHDAMYWYRQDPGQGLRLIYYSQIVNDFQKGDIAEGYSVSREKKESFPLTVTSAQKNPTAFYLCASSIGPTVYNEQFFGPGTRLTVL.

This clone was detected a few times. The genes are TRBV7-6 and TRBJ1-1; D unresolved. The germline CDR1 and CDR2 sequences are SGHVS and FNYEAQ. CDR3 length: 14 amino acids. The V end was cut by 1 base, the J end by 0 bases, with 6 bases between. The CDR3, as DNA: TGTGCCAGCAGCTTAGGTCACCTGAACACTGAAGCTTTCTTT. Amino acids: CASSLGHLNTEAFF. The whole variable domain, filled in from reference TRBV7-6 and TRBJ1-1, reads GAGVSQSPRYKVTKRGQDVALRCDPISGHVSLYWYRQALGQGPEFLTYFNYEAQQDKSGLPNDRFSAERPEGSISTLTIQRTEQRDSAMYRCASSLGHLNTEAFFGQGTRLTVV.

V gene TRBV6-4 combines with J gene TRBJ2-1; TRBD2 agrees at 12 bases. Germline V gene lookup returns CDR1 MRHNA and CDR2 SNTAGT. The CDR3 is 14 amino acids. With 6 bases clipped from V and 7 bases from J, the junction kept 4 bases outside the gene matches. CDR3 amino acids: CASSNGLAGNEQFF. Written as DNA, the CDR3 is TGTGCCAGCAGCAACGGACTAGCGGGAAATGAGCAGTTCTTC.

This clone has only a few counts. V usage is TRBV9 and J usage is TRBJ2-6; 7 nucleotides match TRBD1. Germline V gene sequence: CDR1 SGDLS, CDR2 YYNGEE. The CDR3 loop spans 18 amino acids. The V and J ends lost 4 bases and 1 base, in that order; junction bases with no gene match: 11. CDR3 region: CASSLTPGTVSGANVLTF. CDR3 DNA: TGTGCCAGCAGCTTAACTCCCGGGACAGTTTCTGGGGCCAACGTCCTGACTTTC.

The gene calls are TRBV30 and TRBJ2-3, with 10 bases matching TRBD2. The CDR3 covers 16 residues. V shed 3 bases and J 2 bases; nucleotides not matched to a gene: 8. The germline CDR1 and CDR2 sequences are GTSNPN and SVGIG (reference sequence). DNA for the CDR3: TGTGCCTGGAGCATTGGACTAGCGGCCTTCACAGATACGCAGTATTTT. This translates into CAWSIGLAAFTDTQYF. The entire variable domain, with the rest obtained from reference TRBV30 and TRBJ2-3, is as follows: SQTIHQWPATLVQPVGSPLSLECTVEGTSNPNLYWYRQAAGRGLQLLFYSVGIGQISSEVPQNLSASRPQDRQFILSSKKLLLSDSGFYLCAWSIGLAAFTDTQYFGPGTRLTVL.